The next 27 T cell receptor beta chains were all read from a single sample in a study of identical twins. One entry per CDR3 protein results from TCRdb running MiXCR on the 5' RACE reads. The data hold 500,000 to 600,000 distinct CDR3 sequences, with under 25% observed a single time. The data also belong to a second study, concerning T cells expressing NK-cell markers.

Sequenced sample: CD4+ T cells sorted from blood. These receptors came from a young woman in good health.

This clonotype was recorded at least ten times. The chain recombines TRBV12-3 or TRBV12-4 with TRBJ1-1; TRBD1 matches 7 bases. V dropped 5 bases and J dropped 0; count of bases not matched to a gene: 6. The CDR3 loop spans 15 amino acids. CDR3: CASSPQGGMNTEAFF. The CDR3 DNA reads TGTGCCAGCAGTCCCCAAGGGGGCATGAACACTGAAGCTTTCTTT.

This clonotype has more than one count but fewer than ten. One end of the junction varies from germline; a read error may be responsible. This chain joins TRBV7-7 and TRBJ2-1, with D tentatively TRBD1 (6 bases). In germline, CDR1 is SSHAT, CDR2 FNYEAQ (reference sequence). The CDR3 runs to 13 residues. The CDR3 DNA is TGTGCTAGCAGCTTAAACAGGGTGGATGAGCAGTTCTTC. Translating it yields CASSLNRVDEQFF.

The chain employs TRBV20-1 and TRBJ2-3; D remains ambiguous. Germline V gene lookup returns CDR1 DFQATT and CDR2 SNEGSKA (reference sequence). The CDR3 contains 13 residues. Trimming stripped 6 bases from V and 5 bases from J, with 15 bases between. The CDR3, as DNA: TGCAGTGCCATTAAAACCGTCCGAGATACGCAGTATTTT. This gives the protein CSAIKTVRDTQYF.

The chain is built from TRBV20-1 and TRBJ2-7; D unclear. The germline gives CDR1 DFQATT, CDR2 SNEGSKA (reference sequence). The CDR3 covers 13 residues. V lost 0 bases and J lost 3, with 9 bases in between. CDR3 sequence: CSARDPVGYEQYF. The CDR3 nucleotides read TGCAGTGCTAGAGACCCCGTAGGCTACGAGCAGTACTTC.

CDR3 bases: TGTGCCAGCAGCCTGCGTCTCCATTTAGGACTAGCGGGAGCACAGTACTTC. Encoded protein: CASSLRLHLGLAGAQYF. This rearrangement joins TRBV5-5 to TRBJ2-7; 13 bases map to TRBD2. The CDR3 totals 17 residues. V was pared by 4 bases and J by 10 bases, with 17 bases of the junction left unmatched. Germline V gives CDR1 SGHKS, CDR2 YYEKEE (reference sequence).

The rearrangement joins TRBV7-2 to TRBJ1-1; perhaps TRBD1 as D (5 bases). CDR1 is SGHTA and CDR2 is FQGNSA in the germline V gene. The CDR3 is 14 residues long. Trimming stripped 4 bases from V and 9 bases from J, with 18 bases between. The CDR3 is CASSSTTGTLKAFF. CDR3 DNA sequence: TGTGCCAGCAGCTCTACTACCGGGACCCTGAAAGCTTTCTTT.

This clonotype has only a few counts. The rearrangement uses TRBV20-1 and TRBJ2-2; the match to TRBD2 covers 7 bases. From germline, CDR1 is DFQATT and CDR2 SNEGSKA (reference sequence). V shed 3 bases, J shed 6 bases, and the junction held 7 bases outside the gene matches. The CDR3 spans 14 residues. The DNA for the CDR3 is TGCAGTGCTAGGGGGAGGGAAGGGGCCGGGGAGCTGTTTTTT. Its translation is CSARGREGAGELFF.

The sample holds many counts of this clonotype. The chain employs TRBV3-1 and TRBJ2-1; perhaps TRBD1 as D (5 bases). This CDR3 comprises 11 residues. Trimming took 4 bases from V and 10 from J, leaving 8 bases between them. The germline V gene encodes CDR1 LGHDT and CDR2 YNNKEL (reference sequence). The CDR3 loop is CASSLDREQFF. For the CDR3, the DNA is TGTGCCAGCAGCCTCGACAGAGAGCAGTTCTTC.

This chain links TRBV29-1 with TRBJ1-2, with D perhaps matching TRBD1 (5 bases). The germline CDR1 and CDR2 sequences are SQVTM and ANQGSEA. The V gene lost 7 bases and the J gene lost 1 base, with 13 bases spanning the gap. The CDR3 covers 13 residues. The CDR3 DNA sequence: TGCAGCGCCCGCACAGGCCTTAACTATGGCTACACCTTC. Translated, it gives CSARTGLNYGYTF.

This sequence joins TRBV20-1 and TRBJ1-6, with TRBD1 as a possible D gene (5 bases). Germline loops: CDR1 DFQATT, CDR2 SNEGSKA (reference sequence). CDR3 length equals 14 residues. As DNA, the CDR3 is TGCAGCGTCCCCCCGCGGGGGATTAATTCACCCCTCCACTTT. It encodes CSVPPRGINSPLHF.

The chain combines TRBV10-3 with TRBJ2-6; D gene uncertain. The V end lost 6 bases, the J end lost 1 base, and 7 bases lay between the germline ends. Per the germline V gene, CDR1 is ENHRY and CDR2 is SYGVKD. There are 14 residues in the CDR3. The CDR3 DNA follows: TGTGCCATCAGCCACGAGTCTGGGGCCAACGTCCTGACTTTC. It translates to CAISHESGANVLTF.

The CDR3 region is CAISGWGELFF. The CDR3 DNA is TGTGCCATCAGTGGGTGGGGCGAGCTGTTTTTT. The genes are TRBV10-3 and TRBJ2-2, with D tentatively TRBD1 (5 bases). Deletions cut 4 bases from V and 11 bases from J, with 8 bases between. This CDR3 has 11 amino acids. Germline lookup yields CDR1 ENHRY and CDR2 SYGVKD.

The chain carries TRBV3-1 and TRBJ2-4, with TRBD1 identical over 11 bases. V lost 4 bases, J lost 9 bases, and 5 bases stayed unmatched. CDR1 and CDR2 (germline): LGHDT, YNNKEL (reference sequence). The CDR3 has 14 residues. The CDR3 region is CASSPGTGGSIQYF. The CDR3 DNA sequence: TGTGCCAGCAGCCCCGGGACAGGGGGGAGCATTCAGTACTTC.

The chain is built from TRBV14 and TRBJ2-1; 9 bases map to TRBD1. This CDR3 comprises 16 residues. CDR1 SGHDN and CDR2 FVKESK come from the germline V gene. V shed 3 bases, J shed 9 bases, and the junction held 12 bases outside the gene matches. The CDR3, as DNA: TGTGCCAGCAGCCAGCGTCCGGGACAGGGTGATATTGAGCAGTTCTTC. It is translated as CASSQRPGQGDIEQFF.

This clonotype was recorded a few times. The J gene is TRBJ1-5, the V gene TRBV20-1, with no clear D. This CDR3 comprises 12 residues. From germline, CDR1 is DFQATT and CDR2 SNEGSKA (reference sequence). The V end was cut by 5 bases, the J end by 9 bases, with 14 bases between. This CDR3 reads CSAGLLDRPQHF. The CDR3 DNA follows: TGCAGTGCTGGGCTACTAGACCGGCCCCAGCATTTT.

This clonotype was seen a handful of times. The chain carries TRBV20-1 and TRBJ1-1, with TRBD1 matching 8 bases. The CDR3 extends over 15 amino acids. Trimming cost V 0 bases and J 5 bases; bases outside gene matches: 8. From germline, CDR1 is DFQATT and CDR2 SNEGSKA (reference sequence). CDR3 residues: CSARDRRTGSTEAFF. The CDR3 DNA follows: TGCAGTGCTAGAGATCGAAGGACAGGGTCTACTGAAGCTTTCTTT.

The table lists this clonotype with a few counts. This chain connects TRBV20-1 to TRBJ2-1; no clear D. Germline CDR1 and CDR2: DFQATT and SNEGSKA (reference sequence). The CDR3 is 12 amino acids. V was shortened by 0 bases and J by 4 bases, with 4 bases between the two germline ends. This CDR3 reads CSAREKYNEQFF. CDR3 nucleotides: TGCAGTGCTAGAGAGAAGTACAATGAGCAGTTCTTC.

The V call is TRBV20-1, the J call TRBJ2-5; 12 bases match TRBD2. J gave up 5 bases and V 6 bases, and 10 bases lay outside the gene matches. CDR3 length: 15 residues. Germline V lookup: CDR1 DFQATT, CDR2 SNEGSKA (reference sequence). The CDR3 loop is CSASGTSGSRETQYF. CDR3 in DNA: TGCAGTGCGTCCGGGACTAGCGGGTCCCGGGAGACCCAGTACTTC.

This clonotype was counted between two and nine times. The chain combines TRBV6-5 with TRBJ2-2, with 8 positions matching TRBD1. From germline, CDR1 is MNHEY and CDR2 SVGAGI. The CDR3 is made up of 14 amino acids. J lost 4 bases, V lost 4 bases, and 2 bases had no gene match. This chain's CDR3 is CASSSTGVTGELFF. The CDR3 nucleotides are TGTGCCAGCAGTTCGACAGGGGTCACCGGGGAGCTGTTTTTT.

This clonotype was observed many times. The chain uses TRBV7-2 and TRBJ2-1; TRBD2 matches 8 bases. From germline, CDR1 is SGHTA and CDR2 FQGNSA. The CDR3 is made up of 15 amino acids. J gave up 0 bases and V 5 bases, and 3 bases lay outside the gene matches. The CDR3 region is CASSTGTSSYNEQFF. DNA for the CDR3: TGTGCCAGCAGCACAGGGACTAGCTCCTACAATGAGCAGTTCTTC. Using reference TRBV7-2 and TRBJ2-1 for the parts outside the CDR3, the full variable domain is GAGVSQSPSNKVTEKGKDVELRCDPISGHTALYWYRQSLGQGLEFLIYFQGNSAPDKSGLPSDRFSAERTGGSVSTLTIQRTQQEDSAVYLCASSTGTSSYNEQFFGPGTRLTVL.

The CDR3 protein is CSAYLAGGVQYF. The CDR3 DNA reads TGCAGTGCTTACCTAGCGGGGGGGGTGCAGTATTTT. V and J are TRBV20-1 and TRBJ2-3; 12 bases agree with TRBD2. Per the germline V gene, CDR1 is DFQATT and CDR2 is SNEGSKA (reference sequence). Trimming removed 5 bases from V and 11 bases from J; junction bases left unmatched: 5. The CDR3 is 12 amino acids.

This clonotype was seen a few times. This chain connects TRBV7-9 to TRBJ2-7; D is tentatively TRBD1 or TRBD2 (5 bases each). The CDR3 runs to 12 residues. Trimming left V 6 bases short and J 3 bases short, with 9 bases between. Germline-derived CDR1 and CDR2 are SEHNR and FQNEAQ (reference sequence). CDR3 region: CASRRDDYEQYF. Here the CDR3 DNA reads TGTGCCAGCAGACGGGACGACTACGAGCAGTACTTC.

This clonotype was counted a single time. This sequence joins TRBV7-2 and TRBJ2-7; D ambiguous. The V end was cut by 0 bases, the J end by 7 bases, with 7 bases between. CDR1 is SGHTA and CDR2 is FQGNSA in the germline V gene. The CDR3 length is 12 residues. The CDR3 coding sequence is TGTGCCAGCAGCTTAGCCCCTAGAGAGCAGTACTTC. Its protein product is CASSLAPREQYF.

This clonotype was counted only a few times. The chain carries TRBV9 and TRBJ2-3, with 14 bases that match TRBD2. Germline V gene data show CDR1 as SGDLS and CDR2 as YYNGEE. CDR3 length: 18 amino acids. J gave up 1 base and V 0 bases, and 4 bases lay outside the gene matches. This chain's CDR3 is CASSVAGLAGGRTDTQYF. The CDR3 DNA is TGTGCCAGCAGCGTAGCAGGACTAGCGGGGGGCCGCACAGATACGCAGTATTTT.

The CDR3 here is CSARRQRGNTEAFF. The CDR3 DNA reads as TGCAGTGCTAGAAGGCAGAGGGGAAACACTGAAGCTTTCTTT. The J gene is TRBJ1-1, the V gene TRBV20-1; maybe TRBD1 (5 bases). This CDR3 region has 14 residues. Germline V gives CDR1 DFQATT, CDR2 SNEGSKA (reference sequence). Trimming pared 2 bases from V and 2 bases from J, leaving 12 bases between.

This chain joins TRBV5-1 and TRBJ2-7; D is unclear. V lost 4 bases to trimming and J lost 1 base, with 9 bases between them. The CDR3 runs to 13 residues. From germline, CDR1 is SGHRS and CDR2 YFSETQ. In nucleotides, the CDR3 is TGCGCCAGCAGCGTTTTCAGGTCCTACGAGCAGTACTTC. It translates to CASSVFRSYEQYF.

This clonotype showed up just a few times. This rearrangement joins TRBV6-2 or TRBV6-3 to TRBJ1-1, with a possible D match to TRBD1 (5 bases). The CDR3 has 13 residues. CDR1 is MNHEY, CDR2 SVGEGT, per germline. Trimming stripped 2 bases from V and 5 bases from J, with 9 bases between. The CDR3 DNA sequence: TGTGCCAGCAGTTACCTTAGGGGAACTGAAGCTTTCTTT. It translates to CASSYLRGTEAFF.